Listed below are T cell receptor beta chains from one sample, sequenced in a study of blood T cell repertoires in COVID-19. Clones were sequenced by immunoSEQ multiplex PCR, and TCRdb holds only the in-frame ones, with some missing. The sample lists 120,000 to 150,000 clones, just under 85% occurring once. What was sequenced was PBMCs or T cells enriched from blood (not recorded which). These receptors came from a middle-aged woman who had recovered from COVID-19. Each CDR3 is given without its conserved first and last residue. The order of the fields is V gene, D gene, J gene, CDR3 protein. The D gene is left open where the match is weak.

TRBV25-1	NA	TRBJ2-1	ASSGPGWNEQF
TRBV28	TRBD1	TRBJ1-2	ASGQLQGGGGYT
TRBV28	NA	TRBJ2-3	ASSLLSRLSTDTQY
TRBV15	TRBD1	TRBJ1-2	ATSKQGDGYGYT
TRBV27	NA	TRBJ1-5	ASRVGGQPQH
TRBV9	TRBD2	TRBJ2-1	ASSGLAGLGNEQF
TRBV7-7	NA	TRBJ1-5	ASSLGPRRSNQPQH
TRBV6-5	NA	TRBJ1-1	ASSYSEYSNTEAF
TRBV6-5	TRBD1	TRBJ1-5	ASSKGQTSNQPQH
TRBV3-1/TRBV3-2	TRBD1	TRBJ2-7	ASSLQGARYEQY
TRBV30	NA	TRBJ1-1	AWSVPGTQNTEAF
TRBV7-2	TRBD2	TRBJ2-5	ASSLGASGGVQETQY
TRBV6-1	TRBD1	TRBJ2-2	ASSVAGGNTGELF
TRBV11-2	TRBD2	TRBJ2-7	ASSPQEGGFSYEQY
TRBV25-1	TRBD2	TRBJ2-1	ASSNPGLAVNEQF
TRBV27	NA	TRBJ1-1	ASSPQGRGTEAF
TRBV3-1/TRBV3-2	NA	TRBJ1-2	ASSQGRQGGYT
TRBV5-1	TRBD1	TRBJ1-4	ASSRGQGEKLF
TRBV12-5	TRBD1	TRBJ2-1	ASGSGQVTYNEQF
TRBV20-1	NA	TRBJ1-5	SASPWGGRGQPQH
TRBV4-1	NA	TRBJ2-5	ASSQDLAEETQY
TRBV19	TRBD2	TRBJ2-3	ASTLGLAGGTDTQY
TRBV11-2	NA	TRBJ1-1	ASTSEGKAF
TRBV10-3	TRBD1	TRBJ1-1	AIRTGGDTEAF
TRBV4-1	TRBD1	TRBJ1-4	ASRRSPGGREKLF
TRBV19	TRBD1	TRBJ1-2	ASSIQGANYGYT
TRBV2	NA	TRBJ1-6	ASSGLAGGNNSPLH
TRBV11-3	NA	TRBJ2-5	ASSLGLAPETQY